This paragraph covers one TCR beta chain sequence. Its antigen is as yet unknown. This sample is part of a study of CD8+CD57+ T cells in acquired aplastic anemia. Study results and caveats: Patients showed no significant difference from controls in CD8+ Simpson's diversity.

The ends were cut back, 6 bases at V and 3 bases at J, with 11 bases in the middle. Germline loops: CDR1 SGHVS, CDR2 FQNEAQ. This CDR3 is 13 amino acids long. Using genomic DNA as the template, TCR beta VDJ and CDR3 profiling was carried out. Each CDR3 protein is one row after TCRdb ran MiXCR on the reads. This table holds around 130,000 distinct CDR3 sequences, 50% to 60% found once. Previously, flow cytometry had revealed CD8+CD57+ cell expansion in the patients chosen for sequencing. This chain connects TRBV7-8 to TRBJ1-1; possibly TRBD1 for D (5 bases). The TCR originated in a human donor with aplastic anemia. Sequenced input: sorted CD4+, CD8+, or CD8+CD57+ T cells (not recorded which) from PBMCs. As DNA, the CDR3 is TGTGCCAGCAGTTCCAGGGCGGACACTGAAGCTTTCTTT. This gives the protein CASSSRADTEAFF.